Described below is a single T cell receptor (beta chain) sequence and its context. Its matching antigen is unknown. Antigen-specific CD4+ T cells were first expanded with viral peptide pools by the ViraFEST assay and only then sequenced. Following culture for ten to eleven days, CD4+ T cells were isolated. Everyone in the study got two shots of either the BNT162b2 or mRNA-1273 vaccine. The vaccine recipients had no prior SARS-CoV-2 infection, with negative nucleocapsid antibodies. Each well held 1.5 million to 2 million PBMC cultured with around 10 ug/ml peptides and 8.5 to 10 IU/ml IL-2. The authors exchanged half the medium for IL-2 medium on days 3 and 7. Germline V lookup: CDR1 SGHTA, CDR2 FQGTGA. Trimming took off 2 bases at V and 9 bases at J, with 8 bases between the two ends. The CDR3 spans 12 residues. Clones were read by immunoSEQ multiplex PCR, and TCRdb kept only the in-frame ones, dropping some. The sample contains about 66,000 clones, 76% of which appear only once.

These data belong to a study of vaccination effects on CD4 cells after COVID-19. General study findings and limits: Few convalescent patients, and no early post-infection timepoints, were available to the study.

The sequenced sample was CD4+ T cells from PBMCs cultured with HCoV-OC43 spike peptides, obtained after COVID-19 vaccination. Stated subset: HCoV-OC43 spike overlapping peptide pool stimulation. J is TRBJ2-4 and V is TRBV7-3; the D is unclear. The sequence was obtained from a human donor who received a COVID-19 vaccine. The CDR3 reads CASSLVQGIQYF. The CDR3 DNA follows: TGTGCCAGCAGCTTAGTCCAAGGCATTCAGTACTTC.